A selection of T cell receptor beta chains follows, all from one sample in a study of Ad26.COV2.S vaccination and SARS-CoV-2 variants. Measured with immunoSEQ multiplex PCR; TCRdb has only the in-frame clones, and not every one. The table includes around 350,000 clones, 92% detected once. Material: peripheral blood, obtained after recovery from COVID-19. The receptors stem from a human donor who had recovered from COVID-19. Each CDR3 is given with its conserved first and last residue. The D gene is left open where the match is weak. Expanded clones are given a class, and other clones once, few, many or no size at all.

j_call d_call cdr3_length v_call clone_size cdr3_aa cdr3_nt
TRBJ1-2 NA 14 TRBV5-1 once CASSAEGPSYGYTF TGCGCCAGCAGCGCAGAGGGACCGAGCTATGGCTACACCTTC
TRBJ2-5 NA 13 TRBV29-1 NA CSVERDSEETQYF TGCAGCGTTGAACGAGACAGTGAAGAGACCCAGTACTTC
TRBJ1-2 NA 13 TRBV7-2 NA CASSPWGSYGYTF TGTGCCAGCAGCCCGTGGGGGAGCTATGGCTACACCTTC
TRBJ1-1 NA 13 TRBV11-2 NA CASSIQENTEAFF TGTGCCAGCAGCATTCAGGAGAACACTGAAGCTTTCTTT
TRBJ2-7 NA 15 TRBV13 NA CASSRGQGGSYEQYF TGTGCCAGCAGCCGCGGACAGGGAGGGTCTTACGAGCAGTACTTC
TRBJ2-2 TRBD1 15 TRBV7-8 NA CASSQGQVTPGELFF TGTGCCAGCAGCCAGGGACAGGTCACCCCCGGGGAGCTGTTTTTT
TRBJ2-3 NA 16 TRBV11-2 NA CASSLAMTTSTDTQYF TGTGCCAGCAGCTTAGCCATGACTACCTCGACAGATACGCAGTATTTT
TRBJ2-1 NA 16 TRBV9 NA CASSPRGVGSDNEQFF TGTGCCAGCAGCCCAAGAGGGGTGGGGTCAGACAATGAGCAGTTCTTC
TRBJ1-5 NA 15 TRBV28 NA CASHATGFLDQPQHF TGTGCCAGCCACGCCACAGGGTTTTTGGATCAGCCCCAGCATTTT
TRBJ1-1 TRBD1 14 TRBV18 NA CASSPKAGGTEAFF TGTGCCAGCTCACCAAAGGCAGGGGGAACTGAAGCTTTCTTT
TRBJ1-2 NA 13 TRBV5-5 NA CASSLQVYYGYTF TGTGCCAGCAGCTTGCAGGTTTACTATGGCTACACCTTC
TRBJ2-7 NA 14 TRBV9 NA CASSAPGSFHEQYF TGTGCCAGCAGCGCGCCCGGGAGTTTCCACGAGCAGTACTTC
TRBJ2-1 TRBD2 15 TRBV27 NA CASRKPGLAYNEQFF TGTGCCAGCAGGAAGCCGGGACTAGCCTACAATGAGCAGTTCTTC
TRBJ1-1 TRBD1 17 TRBV18 NA CASSPRWAGGTNTEAFF TGTGCCAGCTCACCAAGATGGGCAGGGGGAACGAACACTGAAGCTTTCTTT
TRBJ2-1 NA 19 TRBV6-4 NA CASSDSIGQGLGLRNEQFF TGTGCCAGCAGTGACTCGATTGGACAGGGACTAGGTTTGAGGAATGAGCAGTTCTTC
TRBJ2-5 TRBD1 15 TRBV6-1 NA CASSEHEGAISSQYF TGTGCCAGCAGTGAACACGAGGGGGCAATAAGCTCCCAGTACTTC
TRBJ2-1 TRBD2 15 TRBV4-1 NA CASSQEASGGDEQFF TGCGCCAGCAGCCAAGAAGCTAGCGGGGGTGATGAGCAGTTCTTC
TRBJ2-2 NA 13 TRBV9 NA CASSGTNTGELFF TGTGCCAGCAGCGGTACTAACACCGGGGAGCTGTTTTTT
TRBJ1-1 TRBD1 14 TRBV7-9 NA CASSLIPQGAEAFF TGTGCCAGCAGCTTAATCCCACAGGGGGCTGAAGCTTTCTTT
TRBJ1-2 NA 13 TRBV5-6 NA CASSLTANYGYTF TGTGCCAGCAGCTTGACAGCTAACTATGGCTACACCTTC
TRBJ2-7 NA 16 TRBV6-1 NA CASSATRPYIYYEQYF TGTGCCAGCAGTGCGACAAGACCATACATTTACTACGAGCAGTACTTC
TRBJ1-3 NA 15 TRBV27 NA CASSLGPGPGNTIYF TGTGCCAGCAGTTTAGGTCCGGGGCCTGGAAACACCATATATTTT
TRBJ1-2 TRBD1 12 TRBV25-1 once CASSTGGLGYTF TGTGCCAGCAGCACAGGGGGATTGGGCTACACCTTC
TRBJ1-1 TRBD1 15 TRBV6-5 NA CASSYYQTGGTEAFF TGTGCCAGCAGTTACTACCAGACAGGGGGCACTGAAGCTTTCTTT
TRBJ2-2 TRBD1 17 TRBV9 NA CASSVVGQGYNTGELFF TGTGCCAGCAGCGTAGTAGGACAGGGGTATAACACCGGGGAGCTGTTTTTT
TRBJ1-2 NA 13 TRBV6-5 NA CASTAGASYGYTF TGTGCCAGCACGGCAGGAGCCAGCTATGGCTACACCTTC
TRBJ1-6 TRBD1 17 TRBV5-6 NA CASSFDRGFSYNSPLHF TGTGCCAGCAGCTTTGACAGGGGATTCTCCTATAATTCACCCCTCCACTTT
TRBJ2-3 TRBD2 16 TRBV5-1 NA CASSSGTSGTTDTQYF TGCGCCAGCAGCTCAGGGACTAGCGGGACCACAGATACGCAGTATTTT
TRBJ2-1 TRBD1 17 TRBV3-1/TRBV3-2 NA CASSQGLSRTGLNEQFF TGTGCCAGCAGCCAAGGACTTTCTAGGACAGGCCTGAATGAGCAGTTCTTC
TRBJ2-2 NA 14 TRBV10-3 NA CATSATSNTGELFF TGTGCCACCTCCGCCACTTCGAACACCGGGGAGCTGTTTTTT
TRBJ2-7 NA 14 TRBV19 NA CAPSGGGSSYEQYF TGTGCCCCGAGTGGAGGGGGGTCATCCTACGAGCAGTACTTC
TRBJ1-1 NA 14 TRBV7-9 NA CASSSETRATEAFF TGTGCCAGCAGCTCAGAAACCAGGGCGACTGAAGCTTTCTTT
TRBJ1-6 TRBD1 15 TRBV9 NA CASSEGTGLRSPLHF TGTGCCAGCAGCGAAGGGACAGGGCTTCGGTCACCCCTCCACTTT
TRBJ1-1 NA 12 TRBV10-3 NA CAIRTENTEAFF TGTGCCATCAGGACAGAGAACACTGAAGCTTTCTTT
TRBJ2-5 NA 13 TRBV18 NA CASSRQDQETQYF TGTGCCAGCTCACGACAGGACCAAGAGACCCAGTACTTC
TRBJ1-1 NA 14 TRBV7-8 NA CASSLRRTDTEAFF TGTGCCAGCAGCTTAAGGCGGACCGACACTGAAGCTTTCTTT
TRBJ2-7 TRBD1 14 TRBV7-8 NA CASSREGTGVEQYF TGTGCCAGCAGCCGAGAGGGGACAGGGGTCGAGCAGTACTTC
TRBJ2-1 TRBD1 16 TRBV27 once CASSSGAGTGLNEQFF TGTGCCAGCAGTTCGGGGGCGGGGACAGGGCTGAATGAGCAGTTCTTC
TRBJ2-3 NA 13 TRBV5-1 NA CASRLMGKDTQYF TGCGCCAGCAGGCTGATGGGTAAAGATACGCAGTATTTT
TRBJ1-2 NA 11 TRBV6-5 NA CASKQGEGYTF TGTGCCAGCAAACAGGGTGAAGGCTACACCTTC
TRBJ2-2 TRBD2 18 TRBV4-1 NA CASSPNPTGGPDTGELFF TGCGCCAGCAGCCCAAACCCCACGGGGGGTCCGGACACCGGGGAGCTGTTTTTT
TRBJ1-4 NA 14 TRBV6-2/TRBV6-3 NA CASSHRVTYEKLFF TGTGCCAGCAGTCACAGGGTTACCTACGAAAAACTGTTTTTT
TRBJ1-1 NA 13 TRBV14 NA CASSQDGNTEAFF TGTGCCAGCAGCCAAGATGGTAACACTGAAGCTTTCTTT
TRBJ1-2 NA 17 TRBV9 NA CASRGFLQGGSSYGYTF TGTGCCAGCAGGGGATTTCTACAGGGCGGGTCCTCTTATGGCTACACCTTC
TRBJ1-2 TRBD1 16 TRBV19 NA CASSLDRDLFVDGYTF TGTGCCAGTAGTTTGGACAGGGACCTCTTTGTGGATGGCTACACCTTC
TRBJ1-1 NA 16 TRBV7-3 NA CASSPNGGGRNTEAFF TGTGCCAGCAGCCCGAACGGCGGGGGGCGGAACACTGAAGCTTTCTTT
TRBJ2-3 TRBD2 18 TRBV3-1/TRBV3-2 once CASMGDSGGATSTDTQYF TGTGCCAGCATGGGTGATAGCGGGGGGGCCACAAGCACAGATACGCAGTATTTT
TRBJ2-1 NA 14 TRBV9 NA CASNPSSSYNEQFF TGTGCCAGCAATCCCAGTAGCTCCTACAATGAGCAGTTCTTC